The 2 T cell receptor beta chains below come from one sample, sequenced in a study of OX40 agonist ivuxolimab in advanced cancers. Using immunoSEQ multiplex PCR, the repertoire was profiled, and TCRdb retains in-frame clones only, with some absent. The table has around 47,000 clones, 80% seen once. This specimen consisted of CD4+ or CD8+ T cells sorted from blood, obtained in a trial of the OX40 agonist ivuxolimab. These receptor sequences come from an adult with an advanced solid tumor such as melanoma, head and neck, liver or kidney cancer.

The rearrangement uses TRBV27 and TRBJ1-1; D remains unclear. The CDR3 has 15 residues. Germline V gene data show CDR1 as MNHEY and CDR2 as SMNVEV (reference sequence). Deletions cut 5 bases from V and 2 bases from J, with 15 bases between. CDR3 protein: CASSRQRVSNTEAFF. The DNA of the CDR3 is TGTGCCAGCAGTCGCCAAAGGGTGAGCAACACTGAAGCTTTCTTT.

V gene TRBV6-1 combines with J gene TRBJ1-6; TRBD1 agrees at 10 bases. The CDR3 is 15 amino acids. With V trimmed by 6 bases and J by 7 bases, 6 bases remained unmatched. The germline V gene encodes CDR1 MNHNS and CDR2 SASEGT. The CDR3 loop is CASRPDRGENSPLHF. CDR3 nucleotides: TGTGCCAGCAGACCGGACAGGGGGGAAAATTCACCCCTCCACTTT.